This TCR beta chain is from a study of blood T cell repertoires in COVID-19. The wider study: COVID-19 samples from acute and convalescent phases originated in the United States, Italy and Spain. PBMCs, B-cell-depleted T cells, or T cells provided the cDNA or gDNA that made up the material.

CDR1 SGDLS and CDR2 YYNGEE come from the germline V gene. V lost 4 bases and J lost 7; bases outside the gene matches: 4. The CDR3 is 13 amino acids. In the source study's methods: Reference gene primer amplification in the assay estimated nucleated cell counts. TCRdb keeps only in-frame clones here, not all; method: immunoSEQ multiplex PCR. V, J and clone size derive from that table, while D and trimming were established from the DNA sequence. Of about 110,000 clones listed, just under 90% are singletons. The sequence came from a human donor in a cohort sampled during active COVID-19. This chain connects TRBV9 to TRBJ2-1; TRBD1 matches at 8 bases. Source material: peripheral blood. The CDR3: CASSPGTGNEQFF. As DNA, the CDR3 is TGTGCCAGCAGCCCCGGGACAGGTAATGAGCAGTTCTTC.